The sequence of this T cell receptor beta chain was determined in a study of control samples from healthy donors and cancer patients. This clone was detected only once. Sequenced by immunoSEQ multiplex PCR; TCRdb stores in-frame clones only, minus some. The table shows about 150,000 clones, with 80% to 95% occurring only once. In germline, CDR1 is MNHNS, CDR2 SASEGT. Trimming stripped 8 bases from V and 3 bases from J, with 11 bases between. This CDR3 spans 12 amino acids. Material for sequencing was blood. This chain links TRBV6-1 with TRBJ2-7, with D hard to call. The clonotype comes from a man aged 18 to 29 in good health. CDR3 region: CASRHDVYEQYF. CDR3 nucleotides: TGTGCCAGCCGACACGATGTCTACGAGCAGTACTTC.